Presented here are 5 T cell receptor beta chains from one specimen sequenced in a study of blood T cell repertoires in COVID-19 (dated by TCRdb to 2018 to 2021). Libraries were made using the immunoSEQ multiplex PCR assay. The source is immuneACCESS, and TCRdb retained only in-frame sequences with V and J called. Part of the clones is not carried over; for the studies checked, unresolved V genes explain less than half of this, and the remainder is unexplained. A total of fewer than 250,000 clones appear in this sample, roughly 87% of them only once. Around 8% of the sample belongs to the ten largest clones. The sequenced sample consisted of peripheral blood. The receptors shown here come from a woman in her fifties or sixties with COVID-19, enrolled during active disease.

The V gene is TRBV3-1 (or the pseudogene TRBV3-2), the J gene TRBJ1-4, with D tentatively TRBD1 (5 bases). There are 14 residues in the CDR3. Germline V gives CDR1 LGHDT, CDR2 YNNKEL (reference sequence). V lost 1 base and J 8 bases, leaving 11 bases between the germline ends. CDR3: CASSQASGGEKLFF. For the CDR3, the DNA is TGTGCCAGCAGCCAAGCCTCCGGGGGGGAAAAACTGTTTTTT.

The rearrangement links TRBV5-1 to TRBJ1-2; no clear D gene. The V and J ends lost 4 bases and 0 bases respectively, with 10 bases between them. The CDR3 has 14 amino acids. In germline, CDR1 is SGHRS, CDR2 YFSETQ. The CDR3 DNA sequence: TGCGCCAGCAGCCCAAGCGGGTCTAACTATGGCTACACCTTC. This gives the protein CASSPSGSNYGYTF.

This chain connects TRBV19 to TRBJ2-3, with 12 bases matching TRBD2. After removal of 2 bases from V and 5 bases from J, the junction contained 2 bases not matched to a gene. The germline V gene encodes CDR1 LNHDA and CDR2 SQIVND (reference sequence). This CDR3 is 15 amino acids long. CDR3 region: CASSIPSGGGDTQYF. The CDR3 region has the DNA TGTGCCAGTAGTATACCTAGCGGGGGGGGAGATACGCAGTATTTT.

The chain combines TRBV2 with TRBJ2-1; 11 bases line up with TRBD1. The V gene end was trimmed by 11 bases and the J gene end by 8 bases; junction bases not matched to a gene: 8. The CDR3 spans 13 residues. Germline V lookup: CDR1 SNHLY, CDR2 FYNNEI. The DNA of the CDR3 is TGTGCCGACCGCCGGGACAGGGGGGATGAGCAGTTCTTC. It codes for CADRRDRGDEQFF.

The chain carries TRBV30 and TRBJ2-4; possible D gene TRBD2, 6 bases. This CDR3 has 13 residues. V shed 7 bases and J shed 5 bases, with 15 bases lying between them. Germline CDR1 reads GTSNPN; CDR2 reads SVGIG (reference sequence). The CDR3 nucleotides read TGTGCCTCCTCAAGCGGGCACGAAAACATTCAGTACTTC. Its translation is CASSSGHENIQYF. The full variable domain, with the rest looked up from reference TRBV30 and TRBJ2-4, is SQTIHQWPATLVQPVGSPLSLECTVEGTSNPNLYWYRQAAGRGLQLLFYSVGIGQISSEVPQNLSASRPQDRQFILSSKKLLLSDSGFYLCASSSGHENIQYFGAGTRLSVL.